This TCR beta chain was captured by sequencing in a study of T cell responses to AZD1222 COVID-19 vaccine. Study results and caveats: The breadth and depth of Spike-specific TCRs increased once two AZD1222 doses had been given. Baseline testing showed seropositivity in only six AZD1222 recipients. There were mostly white British donors and more females than males, and clonal diversity was possibly underestimated.

This clone was observed a few times. Its antigen is still unknown. TCRdb's copy holds only in-frame clones and misses some; the assay was immunoSEQ multiplex PCR. The table lists 80,000 to 100,000 clones, 80% to 90% of them singletons. J was trimmed by 5 bases and V by 4 bases; bases with no gene match: 13. Per germline, CDR1 SGHTA and CDR2 FQGNSA. CDR3 length: 16 amino acids. Second doses were pooled across both intervals (about 4 or about 12 weeks). Sequences were derived from peripheral blood, sampled 28 days after the second AZD1222 dose. V and J are TRBV7-2 and TRBJ1-1, with TRBD1 matching over 7 bases. The TCR sequence derives from an adult who received the AZD1222 COVID-19 vaccine. The CDR3 nucleotides are TGTGCCAGCAGCTCTCGTAAAACAGGGGTTAAAACTGAAGCTTTCTTT. The encoded protein is CASSSRKTGVKTEAFF.